This T cell receptor beta chain emerged from a study of early T cells in non-severe SARS-CoV-2 infection. TCRdb fed the 5' RACE reads into MiXCR, producing one record per CDR3 protein. Of approximately 48,000 distinct CDR3 sequences in the sample, about 6% were seen once. This clonotype was seen a few times. The TCR originated in an adult who was a healthcare worker with PCR-confirmed SARS-CoV-2 infection or an uninfected control (not recorded which). The sequencing here drew on whole blood, taken at baseline.

DNA for the CDR3: TGTGCCAGCAGCGTACAGGGGACGGGCACAGATACGCAGTATTTT. The encoded protein is CASSVQGTGTDTQYF. The chain couples TRBV9 to TRBJ2-3; TRBD1 might be the D (6 bases). The CDR3 totals 15 residues. V shed 1 base and J shed 1 base, with 10 bases lying between them. Germline V gene sequence: CDR1 SGDLS, CDR2 YYNGEE. The whole variable domain, filled in from reference TRBV9 and TRBJ2-3, reads DSGVTQTPKHLITATGQRVTLRCSPRSGDLSVYWYQQSLDQGLQFLIQYYNGEERAKGNILERFSAQQFPDLHSELNLSSLELGDSALYFCASSVQGTGTDTQYFGPGTRLTVL.